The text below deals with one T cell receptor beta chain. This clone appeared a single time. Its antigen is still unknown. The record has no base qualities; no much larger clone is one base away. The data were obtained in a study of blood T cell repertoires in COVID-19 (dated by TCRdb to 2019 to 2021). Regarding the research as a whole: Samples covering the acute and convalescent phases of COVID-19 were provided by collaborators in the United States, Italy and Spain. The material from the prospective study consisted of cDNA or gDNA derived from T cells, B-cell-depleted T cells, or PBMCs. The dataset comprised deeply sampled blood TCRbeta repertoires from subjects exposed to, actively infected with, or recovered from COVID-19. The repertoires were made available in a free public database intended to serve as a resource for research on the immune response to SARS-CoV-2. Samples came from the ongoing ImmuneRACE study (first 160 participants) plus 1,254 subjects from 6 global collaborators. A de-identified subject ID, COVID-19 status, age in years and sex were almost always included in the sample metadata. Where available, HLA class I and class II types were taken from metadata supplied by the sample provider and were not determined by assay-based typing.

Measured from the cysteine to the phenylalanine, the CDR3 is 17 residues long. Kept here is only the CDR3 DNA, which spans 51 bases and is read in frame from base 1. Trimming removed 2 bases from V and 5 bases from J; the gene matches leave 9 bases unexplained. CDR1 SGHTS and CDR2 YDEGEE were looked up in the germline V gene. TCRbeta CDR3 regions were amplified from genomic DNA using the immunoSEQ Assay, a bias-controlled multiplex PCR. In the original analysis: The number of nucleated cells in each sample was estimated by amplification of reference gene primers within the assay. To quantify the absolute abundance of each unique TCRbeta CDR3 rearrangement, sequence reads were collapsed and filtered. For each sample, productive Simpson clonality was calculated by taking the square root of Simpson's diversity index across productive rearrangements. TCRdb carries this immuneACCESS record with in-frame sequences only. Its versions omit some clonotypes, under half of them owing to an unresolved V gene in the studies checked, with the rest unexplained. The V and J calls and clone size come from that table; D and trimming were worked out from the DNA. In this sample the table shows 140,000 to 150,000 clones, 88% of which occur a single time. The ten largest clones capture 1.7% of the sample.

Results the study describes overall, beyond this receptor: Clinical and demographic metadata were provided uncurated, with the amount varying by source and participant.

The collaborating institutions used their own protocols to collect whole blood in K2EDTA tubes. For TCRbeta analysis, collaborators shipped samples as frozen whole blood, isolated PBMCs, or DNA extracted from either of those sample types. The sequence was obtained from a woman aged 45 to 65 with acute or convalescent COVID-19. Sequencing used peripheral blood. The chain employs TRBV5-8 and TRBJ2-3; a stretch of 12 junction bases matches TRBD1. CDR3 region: CASSLAGTGGAEDTQYF. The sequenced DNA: TGTGCCAGCAGCTTAGCCGGGACAGGGGGCGCGGAAGATACGCAGTATTTT.